The clone carrying this TCR beta chain was observed a handful of times. Its antigen is still unknown. The entry originates in a study of blood T cells in healthy people across ages. This CDR3 comprises 13 residues. About 10 milliliters of peripheral blood were drawn from each donor into EDTA-treated tubes. Per sample, extraction of total RNA gave at least 5 micrograms in every case. Findings and limits, study-wide: PBMCs were not sorted, which prevented a conclusive comparison of naive versus antigen-experienced cells. The long-lived group displayed more naive CD4+ cells, plus higher diversity, than the aged donors did.

Through a sample-barcoded 5' primer and a J-beta primer mix, a second PCR was run for roughly 7 to 11 cycles. MiXCR, applied by TCRdb to the 5' RACE reads, yields one record per CDR3 protein. In the table there are some 1.5 million distinct CDR3 sequences, about 28% of which are singletons. The J gene is TRBJ2-5, the V gene TRBV12-3 or TRBV12-4, with unresolved D. TRBJ2-7 matches the DNA end more closely, so the J call is doubtful. The receptor was isolated from a woman aged 25 to 39 in good health. Sequencing input: blood. DNA for the CDR3: TGTGCCAGCAGTAACCTTCGGAACTCCGAGCAGTACTTC. Its translation: CASSNLRNSEQYF.